Presented here are 22 T cell receptor beta chains from one specimen sequenced in a study of T cell changes during pregnancy in multiple sclerosis. TCRdb keeps only in-frame clones here, not all; method: immunoSEQ multiplex PCR. The repertoire holds about 58,000 clones, with around 90% as singletons. The sequenced sample was CD4+ T cells from peripheral blood mononuclear cells, obtained after pregnancy. These receptors all stem from a female donor in good health, enrolled as a control in a pregnancy study.

The chain joins TRBV5-4 to TRBJ2-3; TRBD2 aligns across 7 bases. This CDR3 has 15 residues. V trimming: 2 bases; J trimming: 0 bases; junction bases outside the gene matches: 3. Germline CDR1 SGHNT, CDR2 YYREEE (reference sequence). Written as DNA, the CDR3 is TGTGCCAGCAGCTTCACTAGCGTGAGCACAGATACGCAGTATTTT. This gives the protein CASSFTSVSTDTQYF.

The rearrangement uses TRBV5-4 and TRBJ2-7; D remains ambiguous. V was pared by 0 bases and J by 0 bases, with 4 bases between. This CDR3 has 13 amino acids. CDR1 SGHNT and CDR2 YYREEE come from the germline V gene (reference sequence). The CDR3 DNA sequence: TGTGCCAGCAGCTTGGACACCTCCTACGAGCAGTACTTC. Translating it yields CASSLDTSYEQYF.

The chain joins TRBV30 to TRBJ1-3; tentatively, D is TRBD1 (6 bases). Trimming left V 0 bases short and J 4 bases short, with 7 bases between. Germline values: CDR1 GTSNPN, CDR2 SVGIG (reference sequence). The length of the CDR3 is 13 residues. In DNA, the CDR3 is TGTGCCTGGAGTGTTGGGACAGGAAACACCATATATTTT. Translation: CAWSVGTGNTIYF.

The chain carries TRBV11-3 and TRBJ1-2; D unresolved. Germline lookup yields CDR1 SGHNT and CDR2 YENEEA. CDR3 length: 13 amino acids. Trimming removed 5 bases from V and 6 bases from J, with 13 bases in between. This CDR3 is CASSPPAGNGYTF. The CDR3 DNA sequence: TGTGCCAGCAGCCCCCCCGCAGGAAATGGCTACACCTTC.

This sequence joins TRBV9 and TRBJ1-4; the D gene is possibly TRBD1 (5 bases). Germline V CDR1 and CDR2: SGDLS, YYNGEE. The CDR3 runs to 17 residues. V was pared by 4 bases and J by 6 bases, with 22 bases between. CDR3 sequence (DNA): TGTGCCAGCAGCCTCACATCGGCCCAGGGTTGGGATGAAAAACTGTTTTTT. Translation gives CASSLTSAQGWDEKLFF.

The chain has TRBV7-2 and TRBJ1-2; TRBD1 agrees at 8 bases. J was trimmed by 7 bases and V by 3 bases; bases with no gene match: 7. Germline CDR1 SGHTA, CDR2 FQGNSA. The CDR3 spans 14 residues. CDR3 in DNA: TGTGCCAGCAGCTTGGATCCAGGGGGCCGTGGCTACACCTTC. Residues: CASSLDPGGRGYTF.

This chain joins TRBV5-1 and TRBJ1-5; D is uncertain. CDR1 and CDR2 (germline): SGHRS, YFSETQ. V lost 4 bases to trimming and J lost 6 bases, with 14 bases between them. This CDR3 region has 14 residues. The DNA for the CDR3 is TGCGCCAGCAGCCCCTACGGCGAGGGTCAGCCCCAGCATTTT. This codes for CASSPYGEGQPQHF.

The chain combines TRBV5-1 with TRBJ1-3, with a weak D call TRBD1 (5 bases). The CDR3 totals 15 residues. From germline, CDR1 is SGHRS and CDR2 YFSETQ. With 4 bases removed from V and 0 bases from J, the gap between germline ends came to 11 bases. The CDR3 DNA reads TGCGCCAGCAGCCCGGACACCAACTCTGGAAACACCATATATTTT. Protein: CASSPDTNSGNTIYF. The entire variable domain, with the rest obtained from reference TRBV5-1 and TRBJ1-3, is as follows: KAGVTQTPRYLIKTRGQQVTLSCSPISGHRSVSWYQQTPGQGLQFLFEYFSETQRNKGNFPGRFSGRQFSNSRSEMNVSTLELGDSALYLCASSPDTNSGNTIYFGEGSWLTVV.

The V gene is TRBV4-3, the J gene TRBJ1-5; D unresolved. This CDR3 is 15 amino acids long. V was trimmed by 1 base and J by 4 bases, leaving 11 bases between them. The germline V gene encodes CDR1 LGHNA and CDR2 YSLEER. The CDR3 sequence: CASSQVRGYNQPQHF. As DNA, the CDR3 is TGCGCCAGCAGCCAAGTCAGAGGGTATAATCAGCCCCAGCATTTT.

The rearrangement joins TRBV9 to TRBJ1-4, with D possibly matching TRBD1 (5 bases). The CDR3 has 14 amino acids. In germline, CDR1 is SGDLS, CDR2 YYNGEE. V dropped 0 bases and J dropped 5 bases, with 8 bases sitting between them. The CDR3 here is CASSVGRANEKLFF. Written as DNA, the CDR3 is TGTGCCAGCAGCGTAGGCAGGGCAAATGAAAAACTGTTTTTT.

The genes are TRBV30 and TRBJ1-4, with 8 bases that match TRBD1. The CDR3 is made up of 13 amino acids. V dropped 5 bases and J dropped 8; count of bases not matched to a gene: 7. Germline-derived CDR1 and CDR2 are GTSNPN and SVGIG (reference sequence). The DNA of the CDR3 is TGTGCCTGGGGACAGGGTTGGAGGGAAAAACTGTTTTTT. Its translation is CAWGQGWREKLFF.

V usage is TRBV2 and J usage is TRBJ1-5, with a weak D call TRBD1 (5 bases). Deletions cut 7 bases from V and 0 bases from J, with 13 bases between. CDR3 size: 15 residues. Germline CDR1 and CDR2: SNHLY and FYNNEI. This chain's CDR3 is CASKVGAHSNQPQHF. CDR3 in DNA: TGTGCCAGCAAGGTTGGGGCTCATAGCAATCAGCCCCAGCATTTT.

The gene calls are TRBV12-5 and TRBJ2-1, with TRBD2 matching 7 bases. This CDR3 region has 18 residues. Germline CDR1 LGHNT, CDR2 FRNRAP. The ends lost 4 bases at V and 1 base at J; junction bases unmatched: 13. The CDR3 region is CASGSQGVPGGSYNEQFF. CDR3 sequence (DNA): TGTGCTAGTGGTTCTCAGGGCGTACCGGGGGGATCCTACAATGAGCAGTTCTTC.

This clone has just one count. The CDR3 DNA reads TGTGCCAGTGGGGCAAACCCGAGCACTGAAGCTTTCTTT. It codes for CASGANPSTEAFF. V usage is TRBV6-4 and J usage is TRBJ1-1, with D possibly TRBD1 on 5 matching bases. The germline V gene has CDR1 MRHNA and CDR2 SNTAGT. Trimming left V 9 bases short and J 4 bases short, with 15 bases between. The CDR3 length is 13 residues.

J is TRBJ2-6 and V is TRBV7-2; 7 bases agree with TRBD1. Germline V gene data show CDR1 as SGHTA and CDR2 as FQGNSA. This CDR3 comprises 17 residues. The ends lost 3 bases at V and 4 bases at J; junction bases unmatched: 9. CDR3 nucleotide sequence: TGTGCCAGCAGCTTTCATGACAGGGTCGTGGGGGCCAACGTCCTGACTTTC. Encoded protein: CASSFHDRVVGANVLTF.

This chain connects TRBV10-3 to TRBJ2-5, with a possible D match to TRBD2 (7 bases). The CDR3 contains 13 residues. CDR1 and CDR2 (germline): ENHRY, SYGVKD. V was shortened by 4 bases and J by 4 bases, with 10 bases between the two germline ends. CDR3 nucleotides: TGTGCCATCAGTGGGGGAGGGGGAGAGACCCAGTACTTC. Amino acids: CAISGGGGETQYF.

This chain connects TRBV10-3 to TRBJ1-1; D is unresolved. Germline CDR1 ENHRY, CDR2 SYGVKD. CDR3 length: 14 residues. Trimming shortened V by 6 bases and J by 4 bases, and 15 bases separated the two germline ends. The CDR3 DNA is TGTGCCATCAGATTTGACGGACGGGGCACTGAAGCTTTCTTT. Translation: CAIRFDGRGTEAFF.

This clone has only one observation. The V and J genes are TRBV30 and TRBJ1-6; D unclear. The CDR3 is 15 amino acids. Trimming removed 2 bases from V and 7 bases from J, with 15 bases in between. The germline gives CDR1 GTSNPN, CDR2 SVGIG (reference sequence). This chain's CDR3 is CAWSSLLGPNSPLHF. CDR3 coding DNA: TGTGCCTGGAGTAGCCTCCTGGGCCCGAATTCACCCCTCCACTTT.

The chain uses TRBV19 and TRBJ1-2; 8 positions match TRBD1. Germline CDR1 LNHDA, CDR2 SQIVND (reference sequence). The V and J ends lost 3 bases and 5 bases, in that order; junction bases with no gene match: 5. CDR3 size: 14 residues. The CDR3 is CASSIDRGTYGYTF. CDR3 nucleotides: TGTGCCAGTAGTATTGACAGGGGTACTTATGGCTACACCTTC.

The CDR3 sequence: CASSQDWRIQPQHF. The DNA for the CDR3 is TGCGCCAGCAGCCAAGATTGGAGGATTCAGCCCCAGCATTTT. This chain links TRBV4-1 with TRBJ1-5; D not resolved. Germline V gene lookup returns CDR1 MGHRA and CDR2 YSYEKL. The CDR3 loop spans 14 amino acids. The V and J ends lost 0 bases and 6 bases respectively, with 9 bases between them.

This sequence joins TRBV5-4 and TRBJ2-2; TRBD1 might be the D (5 bases). The CDR3 runs to 14 residues. CDR1 is SGHNT, CDR2 YYREEE, per germline (reference sequence). Trimming pared 0 bases from V and 4 bases from J, leaving 7 bases between. The CDR3 reads CASSLVQGTGELFF. CDR3 DNA: TGTGCCAGCAGCTTGGTCCAGGGCACCGGGGAGCTGTTTTTT. The variable domain in full, completed from reference TRBV5-4 and TRBJ2-2, reads ETGVTQSPTHLIKTRGQQVTLRCSSQSGHNTVSWYQQALGQGPQFIFQYYREEENGRGNFPPRFSGLQFPNYSSELNVNALELDDSALYLCASSLVQGTGELFFGEGSRLTVL.

This chain links TRBV11-2 with TRBJ1-3; possible D gene TRBD1, 6 bases. V was trimmed by 1 base and J by 1 base, leaving 11 bases between them. Per germline, CDR1 SGHAT and CDR2 FQNNGV. CDR3 length: 16 residues. Written as DNA, the CDR3 is TGTGCCAGCAGCTTAGGTCTCAGGGGATCTGGAAACACCATATATTTT. It encodes CASSLGLRGSGNTIYF.